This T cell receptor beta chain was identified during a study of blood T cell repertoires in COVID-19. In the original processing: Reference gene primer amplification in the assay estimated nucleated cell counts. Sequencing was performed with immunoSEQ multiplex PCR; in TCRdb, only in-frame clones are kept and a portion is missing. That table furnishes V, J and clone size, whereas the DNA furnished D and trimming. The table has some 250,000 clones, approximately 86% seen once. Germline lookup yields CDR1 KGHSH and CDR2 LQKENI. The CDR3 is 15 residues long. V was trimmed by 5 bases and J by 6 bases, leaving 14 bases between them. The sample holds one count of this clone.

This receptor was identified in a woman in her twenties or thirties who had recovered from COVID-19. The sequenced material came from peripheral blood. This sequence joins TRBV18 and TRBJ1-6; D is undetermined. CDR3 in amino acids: CASSSLTDSNSPLHF. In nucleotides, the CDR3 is TGTGCCAGCTCATCTCTTACAGATTCTAATTCACCCCTCCACTTT.